A selection of T cell receptor beta chains follows, all from one sample in a study of T cell responses to AZD1222 COVID-19 vaccine. Clones were read by immunoSEQ multiplex PCR, and TCRdb kept only the in-frame ones, dropping some. The table records about 190,000 clones, roughly 93% of them present only once. The input for sequencing was peripheral blood, taken on day 0 of AZD1222 vaccination. The receptors were gathered from an adult in good health. CDR3s include the opening cysteine and the closing phenylalanine or tryptophan. The D gene is left open where the match is weak. The listing skips clone size in some rows; elsewhere it reads once, few, many or a size class.

>NA|TRBV3-1/TRBV3-2|NA|TRBJ1-6
CASRADADSSPLHF
TGTGCCAGCAGGGCAGACGCCGATAGTTCACCCCTCCACTTT
>NA|TRBV5-1|once|TRBJ2-2
CASSLNANTGELFF
TGCGCCAGCAGCTTGAACGCGAACACCGGGGAGCTGTTTTTT
>TRBD1|TRBV7-8|few|TRBJ1-6
CASSDTGVSSPLHF
TGTGCCAGCAGCGACACAGGGGTAAGTTCACCCCTCCACTTT
>NA|TRBV5-4|NA|TRBJ2-5
CASSLGGGFQETQYF
TGTGCCAGCAGCTTGGGAGGAGGGTTCCAAGAGACCCAGTACTTC
>NA|TRBV9|NA|TRBJ2-7
CASTHRRGSYEQYF
TGTGCCAGCACCCACCGACGCGGCTCCTACGAGCAGTACTTC
>TRBD2|TRBV28|NA|TRBJ2-2
CASSQGLAEHNYLGTGELFF
TGTGCCAGCAGCCAGGGACTAGCGGAGCACAACTACCTAGGCACCGGGGAGCTGTTTTTT
>NA|TRBV13|NA|TRBJ1-1
CASSPGTVNTEAFF
TGTGCCAGCAGCCCGGGGACGGTGAACACTGAAGCTTTCTTT
>NA|TRBV5-6|NA|TRBJ2-7
CASSSLSGSYEQYF
TGTGCCAGCAGCTCTCTATCGGGGTCCTACGAGCAGTACTTC
>NA|TRBV9|NA|TRBJ1-6
CASSVGRQANSPLHF
TGTGCCAGCAGCGTAGGTCGTCAGGCAAATTCACCCCTCCACTTT
>TRBD2|TRBV9|few|TRBJ2-7
CASSVGGSMYEQYF
TGTGCCAGCAGCGTAGGCGGGAGTATGTACGAGCAGTACTTC
>NA|TRBV5-6|NA|TRBJ2-7
CASSFQGYEQYF
TGTGCCAGCAGCTTCCAGGGCTACGAGCAGTACTTC
>NA|TRBV4-3|NA|TRBJ1-5
CASSWTVGSNQPQHF
TGCGCCAGCAGCTGGACAGTGGGCAGCAATCAGCCCCAGCATTTT
>TRBD1|TRBV3-1/TRBV3-2|NA|TRBJ1-5
CASSQEKVFRTGLSNQPQHF
TGTGCCAGCAGCCAAGAAAAGGTCTTCCGGACAGGGTTGAGCAATCAGCCCCAGCATTTT
>TRBD1|TRBV6-4|NA|TRBJ2-3
CASSEAGGADTQYF
TGTGCCAGCAGTGAGGCAGGGGGTGCAGATACGCAGTATTTT